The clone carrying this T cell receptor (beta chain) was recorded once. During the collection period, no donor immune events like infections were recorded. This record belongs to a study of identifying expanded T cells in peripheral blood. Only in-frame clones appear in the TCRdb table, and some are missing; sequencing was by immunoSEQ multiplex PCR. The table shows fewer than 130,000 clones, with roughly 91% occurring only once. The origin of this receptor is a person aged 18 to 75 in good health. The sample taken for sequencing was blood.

In nucleotides, the CDR3 is TGTGCCAGCAGCCCCGTGACTAGCGGGGGCACAGATACGCAGTATTTT. Encoded protein: CASSPVTSGGTDTQYF. The J gene is TRBJ2-3, the V gene TRBV5-4; 11 bases match TRBD2. J was trimmed by 1 base and V by 4 bases; bases with no gene match: 5. Germline V gene data show CDR1 as SGHNT and CDR2 as YYREEE (reference sequence). The CDR3 is 16 residues long.